The source of this T cell receptor beta chain is a study of early T cells in non-severe SARS-CoV-2 infection. Using its own MiXCR run on the 5' RACE reads, TCRdb lists one record per CDR3 protein. This table holds about 29,000 distinct CDR3 sequences, 5.7% found once. The TCR sequence derives from an adult who was a healthcare worker with PCR-confirmed SARS-CoV-2 infection or an uninfected control (not recorded which). What was sequenced was whole blood.

The CDR3, as DNA: TGTGCCAGCAGCCAAGGGATTCGACAGGGCTACGAGCAGTACTTC. It translates to CASSQGIRQGYEQYF. The V call is TRBV4-2, the J call TRBJ2-7, with TRBD1 matching over 7 bases. The ends lost 1 base at V and 3 bases at J; junction bases unmatched: 6. Per the germline V gene, CDR1 is LGHNA and CDR2 is YNFKEQ. This CDR3 comprises 15 residues.